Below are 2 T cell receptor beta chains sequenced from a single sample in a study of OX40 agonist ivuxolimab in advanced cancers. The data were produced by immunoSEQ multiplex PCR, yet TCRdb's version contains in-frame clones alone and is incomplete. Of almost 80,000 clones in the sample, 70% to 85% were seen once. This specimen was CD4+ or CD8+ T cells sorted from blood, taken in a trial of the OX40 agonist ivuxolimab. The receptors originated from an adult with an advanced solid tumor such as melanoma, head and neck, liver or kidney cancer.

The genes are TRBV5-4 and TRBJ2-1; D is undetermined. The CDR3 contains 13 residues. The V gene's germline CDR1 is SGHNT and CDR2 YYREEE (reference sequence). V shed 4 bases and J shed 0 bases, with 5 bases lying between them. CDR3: CASSPSSYNEQFF. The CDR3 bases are TGTGCCAGCAGCCCCTCCTCCTACAATGAGCAGTTCTTC. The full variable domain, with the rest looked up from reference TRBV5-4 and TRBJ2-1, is ETGVTQSPTHLIKTRGQQVTLRCSSQSGHNTVSWYQQALGQGPQFIFQYYREEENGRGNFPPRFSGLQFPNYSSELNVNALELDDSALYLCASSPSSYNEQFFGPGTRLTVL.

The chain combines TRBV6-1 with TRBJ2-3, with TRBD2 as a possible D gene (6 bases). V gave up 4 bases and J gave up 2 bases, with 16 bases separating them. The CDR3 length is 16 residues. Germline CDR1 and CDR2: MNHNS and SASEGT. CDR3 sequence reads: CASSGRLERHTDTQYF. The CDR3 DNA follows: TGTGCCAGCAGTGGGAGACTAGAACGTCACACAGATACGCAGTATTTT.